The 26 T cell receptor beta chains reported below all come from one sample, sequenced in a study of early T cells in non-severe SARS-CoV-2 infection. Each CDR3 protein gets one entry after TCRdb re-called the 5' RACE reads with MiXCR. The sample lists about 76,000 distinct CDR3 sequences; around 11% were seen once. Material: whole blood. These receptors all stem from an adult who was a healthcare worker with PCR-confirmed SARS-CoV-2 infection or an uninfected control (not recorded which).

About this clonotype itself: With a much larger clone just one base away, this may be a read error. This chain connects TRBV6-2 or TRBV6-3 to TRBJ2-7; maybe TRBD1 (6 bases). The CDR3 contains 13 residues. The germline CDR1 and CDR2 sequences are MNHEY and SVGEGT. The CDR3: CASSRTEVYELYF. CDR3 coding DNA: TGTGCCAGCAGTCGGACAGAGGTCTACGAGCTGTACTTC.

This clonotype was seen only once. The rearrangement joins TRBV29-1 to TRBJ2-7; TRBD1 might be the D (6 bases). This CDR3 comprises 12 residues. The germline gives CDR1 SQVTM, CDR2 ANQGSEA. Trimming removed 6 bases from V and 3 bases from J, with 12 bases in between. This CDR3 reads CSVTGAVYEQYF. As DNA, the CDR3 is TGCAGCGTGACAGGTGCTGTCTACGAGCAGTACTTC.

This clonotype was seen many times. CDR3 coding DNA: TGCGCCAGCAGCCACCCACAGGGGGACTACGAGCAGTACTTC. Protein: CASSHPQGDYEQYF. V and J are TRBV4-1 and TRBJ2-7, with 8 bases matching TRBD1. Looked up from germline, CDR1 is MGHRA and CDR2 is YSYEKL. The ends lost 3 bases at V and 3 bases at J; junction bases unmatched: 4. The CDR3 spans 14 residues.

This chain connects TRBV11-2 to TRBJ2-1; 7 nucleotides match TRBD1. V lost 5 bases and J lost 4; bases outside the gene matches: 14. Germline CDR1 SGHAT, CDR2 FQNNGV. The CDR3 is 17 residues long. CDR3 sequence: CASSLRYGTAAYNEQFF. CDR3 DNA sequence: TGTGCCAGCAGCCTACGTTACGGGACAGCCGCTTACAATGAGCAGTTCTTC. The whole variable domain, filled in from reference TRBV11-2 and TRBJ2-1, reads EAGVAQSPRYKIIEKRQSVAFWCNPISGHATLYWYQQILGQGPKLLIQFQNNGVVDDSQLPKDRFSAERLKGVDSTLKIQPAKLEDSAVYLCASSLRYGTAAYNEQFFGPGTRLTVL.

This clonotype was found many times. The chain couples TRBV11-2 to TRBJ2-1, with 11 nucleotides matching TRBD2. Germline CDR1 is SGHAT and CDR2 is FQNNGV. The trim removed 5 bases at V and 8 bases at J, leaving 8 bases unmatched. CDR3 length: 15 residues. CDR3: CASSLTSGGAHEQFF. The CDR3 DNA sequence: TGTGCCAGCAGCCTTACTAGCGGGGGAGCCCATGAGCAGTTCTTC.

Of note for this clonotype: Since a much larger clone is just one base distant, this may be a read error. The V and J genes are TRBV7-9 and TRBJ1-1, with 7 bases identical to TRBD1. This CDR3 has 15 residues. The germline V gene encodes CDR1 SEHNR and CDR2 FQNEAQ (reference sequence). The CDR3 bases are TGTGCCAGCAGCGGGTGGACAGGACCGAACACTGAAGCTTACTTT. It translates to CASSGWTGPNTEAYF.

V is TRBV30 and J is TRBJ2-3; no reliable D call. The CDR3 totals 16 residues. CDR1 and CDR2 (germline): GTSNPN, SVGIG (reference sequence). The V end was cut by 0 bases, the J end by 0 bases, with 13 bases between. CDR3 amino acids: CAWSVGQALSTDTQYF. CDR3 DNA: TGTGCCTGGAGTGTAGGGCAGGCTTTGAGCACAGATACGCAGTATTTT.

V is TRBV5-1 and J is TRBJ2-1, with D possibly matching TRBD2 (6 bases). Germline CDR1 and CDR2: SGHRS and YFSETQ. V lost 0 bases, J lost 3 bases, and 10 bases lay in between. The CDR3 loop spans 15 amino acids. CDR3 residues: CASSLGASDYNEQFF. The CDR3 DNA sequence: TGCGCCAGCAGCTTGGGGGCTAGCGACTACAATGAGCAGTTCTTC.

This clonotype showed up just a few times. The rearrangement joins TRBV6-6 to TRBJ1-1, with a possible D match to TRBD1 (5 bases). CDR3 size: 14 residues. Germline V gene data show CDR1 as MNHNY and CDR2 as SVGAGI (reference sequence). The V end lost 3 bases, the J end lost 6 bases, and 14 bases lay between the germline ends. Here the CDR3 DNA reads TGTGCCAGCAGTTATAGACAGAAATACGCTGAAGCTTTCTTT. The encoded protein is CASSYRQKYAEAFF.

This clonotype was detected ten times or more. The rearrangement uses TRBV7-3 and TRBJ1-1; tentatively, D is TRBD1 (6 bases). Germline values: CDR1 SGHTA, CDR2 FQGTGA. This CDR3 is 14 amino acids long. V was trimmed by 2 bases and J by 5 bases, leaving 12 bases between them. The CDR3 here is CASSLRGAWTEAFF. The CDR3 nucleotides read TGTGCCAGCAGCTTACGGGGGGCATGGACTGAAGCTTTCTTT.

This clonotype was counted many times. CDR3 in amino acids: CASSGRASGGQFF. The CDR3 DNA follows: TGTGCCAGCAGTGGACGTGCTAGCGGGGGGCAGTTCTTC. The rearrangement joins TRBV6-1 to TRBJ2-1, with TRBD2 identical over 10 bases. Germline V CDR1 and CDR2: MNHNS, SASEGT. The CDR3 extends over 13 amino acids. V trimming: 4 bases; J trimming: 12 bases; junction bases outside the gene matches: 6.

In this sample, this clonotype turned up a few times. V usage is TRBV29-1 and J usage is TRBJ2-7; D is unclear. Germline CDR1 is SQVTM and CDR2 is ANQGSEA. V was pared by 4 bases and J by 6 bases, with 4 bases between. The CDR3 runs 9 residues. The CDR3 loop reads CSVVPEQYF. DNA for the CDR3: TGCAGCGTTGTACCCGAGCAGTACTTC.

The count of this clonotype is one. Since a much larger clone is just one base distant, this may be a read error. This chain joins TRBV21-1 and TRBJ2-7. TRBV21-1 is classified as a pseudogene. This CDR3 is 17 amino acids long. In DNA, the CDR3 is TGTGCCAGCAGCAAAGCTGGGAACTACCCCAGCTCCTACGAGCAGTACTTC. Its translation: CASSKAGNYPSSYEQYF.

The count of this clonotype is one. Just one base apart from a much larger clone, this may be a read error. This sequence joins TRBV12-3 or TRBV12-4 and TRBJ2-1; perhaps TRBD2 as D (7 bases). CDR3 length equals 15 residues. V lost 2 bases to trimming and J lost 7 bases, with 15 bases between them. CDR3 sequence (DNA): TGTGCCAGCAGTTTAAATGCGGGGGCGAGGAATGAGCAGTTCTTC. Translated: CASSLNAGARNEQFF.

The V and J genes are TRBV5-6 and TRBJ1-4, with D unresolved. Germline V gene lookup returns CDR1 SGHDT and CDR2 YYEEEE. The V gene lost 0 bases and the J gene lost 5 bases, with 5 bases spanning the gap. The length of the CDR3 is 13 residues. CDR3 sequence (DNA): TGTGCCAGCAGCTTGGCCAGGAATGAAAAACTGTTTTTT. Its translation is CASSLARNEKLFF.

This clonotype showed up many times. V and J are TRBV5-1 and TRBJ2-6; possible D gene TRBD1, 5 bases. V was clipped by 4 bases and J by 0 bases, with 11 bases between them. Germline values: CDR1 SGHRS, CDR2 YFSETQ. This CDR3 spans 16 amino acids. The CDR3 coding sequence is TGCGCCAGCAGCCCTACAGGCTACTCTGGGGCCAACGTCCTGACTTTC. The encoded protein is CASSPTGYSGANVLTF.

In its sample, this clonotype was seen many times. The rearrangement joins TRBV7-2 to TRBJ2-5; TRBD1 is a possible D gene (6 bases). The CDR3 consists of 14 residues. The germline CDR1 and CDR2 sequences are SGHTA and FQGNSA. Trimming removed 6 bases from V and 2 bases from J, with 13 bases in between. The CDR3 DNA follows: TGTGCCAGCAGTCGTCATGGGACACAAGAGACCCAGTACTTC. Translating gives CASSRHGTQETQYF.

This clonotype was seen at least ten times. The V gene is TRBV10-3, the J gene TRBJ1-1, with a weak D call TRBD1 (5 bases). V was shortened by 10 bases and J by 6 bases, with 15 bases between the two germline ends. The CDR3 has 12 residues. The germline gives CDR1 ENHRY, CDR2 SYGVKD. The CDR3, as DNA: TGTGCCACTACGGGGGATGCGGCTGAAGCTTTCTTT. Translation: CATTGDAAEAFF.

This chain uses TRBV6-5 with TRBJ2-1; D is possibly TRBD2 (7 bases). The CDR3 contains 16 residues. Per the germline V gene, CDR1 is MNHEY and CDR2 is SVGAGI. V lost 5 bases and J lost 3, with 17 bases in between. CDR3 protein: CASSNRAGAIYNEQFF. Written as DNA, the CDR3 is TGTGCCAGCAGTAACCGGGCGGGGGCAATCTACAATGAGCAGTTCTTC.

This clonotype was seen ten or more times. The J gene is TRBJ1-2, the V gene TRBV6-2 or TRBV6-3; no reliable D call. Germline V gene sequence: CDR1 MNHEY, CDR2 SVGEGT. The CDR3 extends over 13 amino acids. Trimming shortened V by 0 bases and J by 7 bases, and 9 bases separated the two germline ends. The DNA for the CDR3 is TGTGCCAGCAGTTACTCGAGGGCCGGTGGCTACACCTTC. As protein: CASSYSRAGGYTF.

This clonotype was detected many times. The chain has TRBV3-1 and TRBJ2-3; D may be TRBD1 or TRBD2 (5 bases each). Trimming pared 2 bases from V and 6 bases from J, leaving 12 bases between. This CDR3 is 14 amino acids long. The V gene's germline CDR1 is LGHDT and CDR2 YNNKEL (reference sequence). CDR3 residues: CASSQRGAGDTQYF. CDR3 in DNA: TGTGCCAGCAGCCAACGGGGCGCAGGGGATACGCAGTATTTT.

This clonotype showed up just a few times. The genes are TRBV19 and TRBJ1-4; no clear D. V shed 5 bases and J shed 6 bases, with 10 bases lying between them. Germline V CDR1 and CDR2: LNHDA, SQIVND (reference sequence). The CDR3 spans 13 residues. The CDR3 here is CASSVRRDEKLFF. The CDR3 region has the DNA TGTGCCAGTAGTGTACGTCGGGATGAAAAACTGTTTTTT.

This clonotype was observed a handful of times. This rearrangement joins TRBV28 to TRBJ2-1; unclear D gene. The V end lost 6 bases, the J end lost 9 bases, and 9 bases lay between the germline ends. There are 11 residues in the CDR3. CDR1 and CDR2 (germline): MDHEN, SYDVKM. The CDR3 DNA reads TGTGCCAGCAGCCCGAGGTCTGAGCAGTTCTTC. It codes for CASSPRSEQFF.

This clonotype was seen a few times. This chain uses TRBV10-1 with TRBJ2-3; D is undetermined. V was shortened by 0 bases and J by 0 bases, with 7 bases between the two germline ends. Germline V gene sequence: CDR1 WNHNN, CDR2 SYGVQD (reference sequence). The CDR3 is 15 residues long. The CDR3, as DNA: TGCGCCAGCAGTGAGTCGGCGGCTAGCACAGATACGCAGTATTTT. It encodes CASSESAASTDTQYF.

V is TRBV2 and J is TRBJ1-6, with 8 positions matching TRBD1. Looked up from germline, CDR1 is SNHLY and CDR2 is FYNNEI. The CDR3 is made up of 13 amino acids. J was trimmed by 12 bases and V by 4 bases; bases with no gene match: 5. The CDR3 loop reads CASSGTGNGPLHF. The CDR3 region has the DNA TGTGCCAGCAGTGGGACAGGGAATGGACCCCTCCACTTT.

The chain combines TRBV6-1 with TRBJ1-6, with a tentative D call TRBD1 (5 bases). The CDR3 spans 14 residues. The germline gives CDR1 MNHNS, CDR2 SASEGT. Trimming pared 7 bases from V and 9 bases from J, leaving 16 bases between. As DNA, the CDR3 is TGTGCCAGCATGTCCGCCCAGGGTATTTCACCCCTCCACTTT. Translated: CASMSAQGISPLHF.